This TCR beta chain is drawn from a study of CD8+CD57+ T cells in acquired aplastic anemia (dated by TCRdb to about 2018). With regard to the full study: A mean of around 3.2 ug of DNA, ranging from about 0.17 to 30 ug, was extracted from sorted CD4+ and CD8+ cells. A CD8+CD57+ expansion meant a frequency higher than the mean frequency seen in healthy subjects.

The paper's findings and limits, for the study overall: Patients and healthy controls showed no significant difference in CD8+ Simpson's diversity (P=0.060). Roughly 30 CD8+ CDR3 sequences were found to be shared between patients and controls, but these sequences appeared to be highly expressed in patients and within the immunodominant clones of the patients.

Genomic DNA was used as template for profiling of TCR beta VDJ combinations and CDR3 sequences. An Illumina HiSeq 2000 was used for TCR repertoire sequencing. For the original study's pipeline: TRBV/TRBJ rearrangement plots, CDR3 size and DJ length profiles, and Simpson's diversity index were used to evaluate the repertoires. The most abundant DNA sequence in the deep sequencing data was defined as the immunodominant clone. CDR3 amino acid sequences were screened for sharing across subjects and compared with published repertoires and the VDJdb database. TCRdb handled the public reads itself, with Q25 trimming in fastp and clone calling in MiXCR, and kept productive beta chains. Rows are combined by CDR3 protein, so each entry shows the most common genes and DNA. TCRdb, not the authors, supplied the V and J calls. The sample yields some 150,000 distinct CDR3 sequences; over 70% were counted once. The top ten hold 45% to 60% of the sample.

As to this clonotype: No cognate antigen has been identified for it. No much larger clone exists at a distance of one base, and base qualities are not known.

Flow cytometry had shown CD8+CD57+ cell expansion in the patients selected for sequencing. Every patient had a diagnosis of severe acquired aplastic anemia based on International Study of Aplastic Anemia and Agranulocytosis and Camitta criteria. Patients had received no therapy at the time of blood sampling. In the study, sorted CD4+ and CD8+ blood T cells from patients with severe aplastic anemia and from healthy subjects underwent deep sequencing of TCR repertoires. Patients were enrolled under clinicaltrials.gov protocols 00001620, 01623167, 00001397, 00071045, 00081523 and 00961064 in the USA. Ficoll-Paque density gradient centrifugation was used to isolate peripheral blood mononuclear cells. Before DNA extraction, CD4+ and CD8+ T cells were sorted with FACS or magnetic beads. From V the trimming removes 5 bases and from J it removes 3 bases, while the gene matches leave 7 bases of the junction unaccounted for. The germline V gene (reference sequence) specifies SEHNR as CDR1 and FQNEAQ as CDR2. Reading from cysteine to phenylalanine, the CDR3 counts 15 amino acids. The retained sequence is limited to the CDR3, 45 bases, with the frame set at the first base.

The chain employs TRBV7-9 and TRBJ1-2, with 9 middle bases fitting TRBD1. Material: sorted CD4+, CD8+, or CD8+CD57+ T cells (not recorded which) from PBMCs. The sequence derives from a human donor with aplastic anemia. The CDR3 protein sequence reads: CASSHRDREYYGYTF. Read as DNA, the sequence is TGTGCCAGCAGCCACCGGGACAGGGAGTACTATGGCTACACCTTC. The variable domain in full, with residues beyond the CDR3 obtained from the reference TRBV7-9 and TRBJ1-2 genes, is DTGVSQNPRHKITKRGQNVTFRCDPISEHNRLYWYRQTLGQGPEFLTYFQNEAQLEKSRLLSDRFSAERPKGSFSTLEIQRTEQGDSAMYLCASSHRDREYYGYTFGSGTRLTVV.